This entry concerns a single T cell receptor beta chain. Antigen specificity is unknown. Sequencing was performed with immunoSEQ multiplex PCR; in TCRdb, only in-frame clones are kept and a portion is missing. Of about 59,000 clones listed, around 80% are singletons. This record belongs to a study of radiation and T cells in renal cell carcinoma. Study background: Nephrectomy followed 15 Gy stereotactic body radiation by 4 weeks. Whole-study results and caveats: In blood, top tumor clones expanded by 2 weeks, shrinking by 4.

Documented time point: baseline pretreatment blood. Treatment: 15 Gy SBRT to primary tumor, nephrectomy 4 weeks later. Germline CDR1 and CDR2: KGHSH and LQKENI. The CDR3 has 15 residues. The J segment lost 0 bases and the V segment lost 6 bases, leaving 4 bases of the junction unmatched. The sequenced sample was blood, obtained from a patient whose treatment included radiotherapy and nephrectomy. The origin of this receptor is a man aged 55 to 70 with renal cell carcinoma. This chain links TRBV18 with TRBJ2-1, with 8 bases aligning to TRBD2. The chain's CDR3 is CASSPGGASYNEQFF. The CDR3, as DNA: TGTGCCAGCTCCCCCGGGGGGGCCTCCTACAATGAGCAGTTCTTC.